The T cell receptor beta chain described here comes from a study of shared clonotypes between healthy human individuals. Using immunoSEQ multiplex PCR, the repertoire was profiled, and TCRdb retains in-frame clones only, with some absent. The sample has 2 million to 2.5 million clones, 85% to 95% seen once. A note on this clone: Within the sample, other DNA sequences also encode this same CDR3.

V gave up 3 bases and J gave up 5 bases; unmatched junction bases: 6. This CDR3 is built from 15 residues. CDR1 is KGHSH, CDR2 LQKENI, per germline. This chain uses TRBV18 with TRBJ1-2; TRBD1 matches at 10 bases. Material for sequencing was naive CD4+ T cells from PBMCs. Subset indicated: CD45RA+ positively selected. The TCR sequence derives from a man younger than 35 in good health. Some clones in this sample may be carry-over from other donors' samples. CDR3 region: CASSPSGQGYYGYTF. For the CDR3, the DNA is TGTGCCAGCTCACCGTCGGGACAGGGGTATTATGGCTACACCTTC.